This TCR beta chain came from a study of CD4+ T cells in melanoma (dated 2022 in TCRdb). With respect to the entire study: Neoantigen-specific CD4+ T cells in human melanoma were what the study investigated.

The germline V gene encodes CDR1 MNHNS and CDR2 SASEGT. The CDR3, cysteine through phenylalanine, is 15 amino acids long. Only the CDR3 region is kept as DNA, spanning 45 bases read in frame from base 1. After removal of 6 bases from V and 4 bases from J, the junction retains 8 bases not matched to a gene. Patients with melanoma were used as donors. With respect to this clone: The antigen it recognizes is unknown. Base qualities are not recorded, but no much larger clone differs from it by a single base.

General conclusions and limits of the study: Neoantigen-specific CD4+ T cells were reported to be correlated with the function of CD8+ T cells, macrophages and B cells. Neoantigen-specific CD4+ T cells in melanoma were reported to show diverse differentiation states.

Library generation was performed with the immunoSEQ multiplex PCR assay. Entries here come from immuneACCESS through TCRdb and include only in-frame sequences with V and J called. Some clones fail to appear in such tables; in the studies checked, an unresolved V gene covers under half of the shortfall, and the cause of the remainder is unknown. The sample records 50,000 or so clones, about 91% of which are singletons. The ten most abundant clones make up approximately 12% of the sample. The sequence joins TRBV6-1 to TRBJ2-2; a stretch of 7 junction bases matches TRBD1. This receptor was identified in a human donor with melanoma. The sequenced sample was peripheral blood. The CDR3 region has the sequence CASRLNRDSTGELFF. The DNA sequence follows: TGTGCCAGCAGACTTAACCGGGACAGCACCGGGGAGCTGTTTTTT.